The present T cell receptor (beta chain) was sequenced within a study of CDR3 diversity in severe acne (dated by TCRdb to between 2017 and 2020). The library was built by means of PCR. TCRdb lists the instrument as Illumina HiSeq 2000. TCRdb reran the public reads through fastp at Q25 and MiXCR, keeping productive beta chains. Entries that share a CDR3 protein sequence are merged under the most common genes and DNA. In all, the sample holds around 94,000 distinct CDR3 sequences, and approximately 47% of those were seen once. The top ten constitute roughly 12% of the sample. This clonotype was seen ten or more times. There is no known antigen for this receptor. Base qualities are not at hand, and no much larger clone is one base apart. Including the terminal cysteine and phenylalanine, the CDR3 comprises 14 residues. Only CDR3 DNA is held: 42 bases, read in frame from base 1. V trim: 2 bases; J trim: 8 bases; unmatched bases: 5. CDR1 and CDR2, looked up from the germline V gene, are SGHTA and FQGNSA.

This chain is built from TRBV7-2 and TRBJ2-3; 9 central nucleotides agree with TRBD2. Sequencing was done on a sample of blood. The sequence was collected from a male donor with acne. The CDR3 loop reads CASSLLGGGATQYF. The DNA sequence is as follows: TGTGCCAGCAGCTTATTAGGCGGGGGGGCTACGCAGTATTTT. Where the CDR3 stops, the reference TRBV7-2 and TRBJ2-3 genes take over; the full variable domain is GAGVSQSPSNKVTEKGKDVELRCDPISGHTALYWYRQSLGQGLEFLIYFQGNSAPDKSGLPSDRFSAERTGGSVSTLTIQRTQQEDSAVYLCASSLLGGGATQYFGPGTRLTVL.